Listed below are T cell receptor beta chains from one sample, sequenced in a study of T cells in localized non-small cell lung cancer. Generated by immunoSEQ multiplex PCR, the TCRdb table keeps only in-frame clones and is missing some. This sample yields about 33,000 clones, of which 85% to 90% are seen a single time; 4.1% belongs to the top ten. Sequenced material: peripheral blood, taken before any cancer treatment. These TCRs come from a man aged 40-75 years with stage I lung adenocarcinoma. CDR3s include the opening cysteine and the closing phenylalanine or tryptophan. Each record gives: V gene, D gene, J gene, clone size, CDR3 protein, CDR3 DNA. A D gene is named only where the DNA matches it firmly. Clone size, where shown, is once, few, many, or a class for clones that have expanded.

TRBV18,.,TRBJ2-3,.,CASSPLGGPADTQYF,TGTGCCAGCTCACCACTCGGGGGACCCGCAGATACGCAGTATTTT
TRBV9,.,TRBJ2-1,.,CASSVELATEQFF,TGTGCCAGCAGCGTAGAACTAGCAACCGAGCAGTTCTTC
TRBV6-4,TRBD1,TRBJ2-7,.,CASSLIRQGEPSYEQYF,TGTGCCAGCAGTCTGATAAGACAGGGGGAGCCCTCCTACGAGCAGTACTTC
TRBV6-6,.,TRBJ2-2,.,CASSQTSPGELFF,TGTGCCAGCAGTCAGACTAGTCCCGGGGAGCTGTTTTTT
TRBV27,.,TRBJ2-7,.,CASSLKPGPAYEQYF,TGTGCCAGCAGTTTAAAGCCGGGACCAGCCTACGAGCAGTACTTC
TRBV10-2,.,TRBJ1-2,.,CASSAVGTERDGYTF,TGCGCCAGCAGTGCAGTGGGCACAGAGCGAGATGGCTACACCTTC
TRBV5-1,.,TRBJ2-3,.,CASSQGSTDTQYF,TGCGCCAGCAGCCAAGGGAGCACAGATACGCAGTATTTT
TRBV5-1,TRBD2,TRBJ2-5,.,CASQSVSGGQETQYF,TGCGCCAGCCAGTCGGTTTCGGGAGGCCAAGAGACCCAGTACTTC
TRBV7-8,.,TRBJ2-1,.,CASSPVLSASYNEQFF,TGTGCCAGCAGCCCCGTCCTGTCGGCGTCCTACAATGAGCAGTTCTTC
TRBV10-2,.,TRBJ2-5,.,CASSDPRAGAETQYF,TGCGCCAGCAGTGACCCCCGGGCAGGGGCGGAGACCCAGTACTTC
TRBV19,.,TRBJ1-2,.,CASSADRTARYGYTF,TGTGCCAGTAGTGCTGACAGGACCGCTCGATATGGCTACACCTTC
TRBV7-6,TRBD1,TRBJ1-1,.,CASSPMGQRAFF,TGTGCCAGCAGCCCGATGGGACAGCGGGCTTTCTTT
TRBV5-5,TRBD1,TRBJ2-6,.,CASSTRQGPPSGAANVLTF,TGTGCCAGCAGCACCCGACAGGGGCCGCCCTCTGGGGCGGCCAACGTCCTGACTTTC
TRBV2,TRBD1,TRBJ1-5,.,CASSGYFTGTDSNQPQHF,TGTGCCAGCAGCGGTTACTTCACCGGGACAGATAGCAATCAGCCCCAGCATTTT
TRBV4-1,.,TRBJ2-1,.,CASSNRGRYNEQFF,TGCGCCAGCAGCAATAGGGGGAGATACAATGAGCAGTTCTTC
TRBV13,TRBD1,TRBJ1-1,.,CASSFGTENTEAFF,TGTGCCAGCAGCTTCGGGACAGAAAACACTGAAGCTTTCTTT
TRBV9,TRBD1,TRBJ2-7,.,CASSVDRGYEQYF,TGTGCCAGCAGCGTAGACAGGGGCTACGAGCAGTACTTC
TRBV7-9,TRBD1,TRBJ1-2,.,CASGLAGGSGYTF,TGTGCCAGCGGCCTCGCAGGGGGCTCTGGCTACACCTTC
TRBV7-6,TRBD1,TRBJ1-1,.,CASSKGQANTEAFF,TGTGCCAGCAGCAAGGGACAGGCGAACACTGAAGCTTTCTTT
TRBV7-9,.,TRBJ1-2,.,CASSYIRGGLYGYTF,TGTGCCAGCAGCTACATACGGGGAGGTTTGTATGGCTACACCTTC
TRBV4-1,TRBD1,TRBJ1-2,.,CASILSRGDRGTNGYTF,TGCGCCAGCATCCTTTCTCGAGGGGACAGGGGGACAAATGGCTACACCTTC
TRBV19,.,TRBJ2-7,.,CASSPSGGGYEQYF,TGTGCCAGTAGTCCCTCGGGGGGCGGTTACGAGCAGTACTTC
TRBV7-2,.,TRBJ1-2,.,CASSSTGNDYGYTF,TGTGCCAGCAGCTCTACAGGGAACGACTATGGCTACACCTTC
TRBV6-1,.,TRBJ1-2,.,CASSDPTAGYTF,TGTGCCAGCAGTGATCCGACAGCTGGCTACACCTTC
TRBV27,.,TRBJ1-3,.,CASRSSSNSGNTIYF,TGTGCCAGCAGATCCTCCAGTAACTCTGGAAACACCATATATTTT
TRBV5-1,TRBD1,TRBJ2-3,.,CASSLEGIQGDVTTDTQYF,TGCGCCAGCAGCTTGGAGGGGATTCAGGGGGATGTAACGACAGATACGCAGTATTTT
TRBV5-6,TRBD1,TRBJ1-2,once,CASSGGQGAGYGYTF,TGTGCCAGCAGCGGCGGACAGGGTGCCGGCTATGGCTACACCTTC
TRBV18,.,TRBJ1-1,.,CASSPVGGGYAFF,TGTGCCAGCTCACCCGTAGGAGGGGGGTATGCTTTCTTT
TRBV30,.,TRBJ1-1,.,CAWSSGPDLGAFF,TGTGCCTGGAGTTCGGGCCCCGATCTAGGAGCTTTCTTT
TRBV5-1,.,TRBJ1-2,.,CASSLGTTVYGYTF,TGCGCCAGCAGCTTAGGGACGACCGTCTATGGCTACACCTTC
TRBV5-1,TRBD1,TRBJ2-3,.,CASSLGDRYADEYF,TGCGCCAGCAGCTTGGGGGACAGATACGCGGACGAGTATTTT
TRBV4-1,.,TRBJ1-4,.,CASSQVTEKLFF,TGCGCCAGCAGCCAAGTAACCGAAAAACTGTTTTTT
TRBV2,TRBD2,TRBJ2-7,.,CASSEGLAQIYEQYF,TGTGCCAGCAGCGAAGGACTAGCGCAGATCTACGAGCAGTACTTC
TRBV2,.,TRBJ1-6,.,CASSEDGYNSPLHF,TGTGCCAGCAGTGAAGACGGCTATAATTCACCCCTCCACTTT
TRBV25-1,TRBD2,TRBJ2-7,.,CASSRTSGGYEQYF,TGTGCCAGCAGCCGCACTAGCGGGGGTTACGAGCAGTACTTC
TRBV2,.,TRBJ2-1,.,CASSEGRGYNEQFF,TGTGCCAGCAGTGAAGGTAGGGGGTACAATGAGCAGTTCTTC
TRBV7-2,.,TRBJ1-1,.,CASSLGHLNTEAFF,TGTGCCAGCAGCTTAGGACACCTGAACACTGAAGCTTTCTTT
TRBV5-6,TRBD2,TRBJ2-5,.,CASSLVSLAGGHETQYF,TGTGCCAGCAGCTTGGTTTCACTAGCGGGGGGGCATGAGACCCAGTACTTC
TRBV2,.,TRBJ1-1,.,CARGTPTEAFF,TGTGCCAGGGGAACGCCCACTGAAGCTTTCTTT
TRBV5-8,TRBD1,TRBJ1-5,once,CASSPGQAWGNQPQHF,TGTGCCAGCAGCCCTGGACAGGCCTGGGGTAATCAGCCCCAGCATTTT
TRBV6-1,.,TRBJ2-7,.,CASTPAGVLSYEQYF,TGTGCCAGCACCCCAGCGGGCGTGCTCTCCTACGAGCAGTACTTC
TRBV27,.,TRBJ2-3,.,CASSLSGHKSVADTQYF,TGTGCCAGCAGTTTATCCGGACACAAGAGCGTGGCAGATACGCAGTATTTT
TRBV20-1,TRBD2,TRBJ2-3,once,CSASPGGTQYF,TGCAGTGCTAGCCCGGGGGGTACGCAGTATTTT
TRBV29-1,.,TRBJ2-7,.,CSVEERRGGSHYEQYF,TGCAGCGTTGAAGAAAGGAGGGGAGGCAGCCACTACGAGCAGTACTTC
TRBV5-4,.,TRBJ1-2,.,CASSLGLDSTGLQIYTF,TGTGCCAGCAGCTTAGGGTTGGACTCTACAGGGTTACAAATCTACACCTTC
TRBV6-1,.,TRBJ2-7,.,CASRTPLYEQYF,TGTGCCAGCAGAACCCCCCTCTACGAGCAGTACTTC
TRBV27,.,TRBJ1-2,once,CASSLNYGYTF,TGTGCCAGCAGTTTGAACTATGGCTACACCTTC
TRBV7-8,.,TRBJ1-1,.,CASSLRTGNTEAFF,TGTGCCAGCAGCCTACGGACGGGGAACACTGAAGCTTTCTTT